The 32 T cell receptor beta chains presented below share a single source sample, sequenced in a study of OX40 agonist ivuxolimab in advanced cancers. Data came from immunoSEQ multiplex PCR; TCRdb stores just in-frame clones and leaves some out. The sample lists about 75,000 clones; 70% to 90% were seen once. Material: CD4+ or CD8+ T cells sorted from blood, obtained in a trial of the OX40 agonist ivuxolimab. The receptors were sampled from an adult with an advanced solid tumor such as melanoma, head and neck, liver or kidney cancer.

The V and J genes are TRBV19 and TRBJ1-5; D remains ambiguous. The germline gives CDR1 LNHDA, CDR2 SQIVND (reference sequence). CDR3 length: 14 residues. V lost 7 bases and J lost 3, with 13 bases in between. CDR3 in amino acids: CASIGVGFNQPQHF. CDR3 nucleotide sequence: TGTGCCAGTATCGGTGTAGGGTTCAATCAGCCCCAGCATTTT.

The chain employs TRBV18 and TRBJ1-1, with 10 bases aligning to TRBD1. The germline V gene has CDR1 KGHSH and CDR2 LQKENI. This CDR3 spans 15 amino acids. The junction had 2 bases not matched to a gene; V was cut back by 1 base and J by 3 bases. The CDR3 DNA reads as TGTGCCAGCTCACCACGACAGGGGGCGGACACTGAAGCTTTCTTT. Its protein product is CASSPRQGADTEAFF.

V is TRBV28 and J is TRBJ1-5; D unresolved. Trimming left V 2 bases short and J 4 bases short, with 15 bases between. In germline, CDR1 is MDHEN, CDR2 SYDVKM. The CDR3 extends over 16 amino acids. CDR3 sequence reads: CASSLGGLPGNQPQHF. The CDR3 DNA reads TGTGCCAGCAGTTTAGGAGGACTCCCGGGGAATCAGCCCCAGCATTTT. Together with reference TRBV28 and TRBJ1-5, the CDR3 gives the full variable domain: DVKVTQSSRYLVKRTGEKVFLECVQDMDHENMFWYRQDPGLGLRLIYFSYDVKMKEKGDIPEGYSVSREKKERFSLILESASTNQTSMYLCASSLGGLPGNQPQHFGDGTRLSIL.

This chain links TRBV5-1 with TRBJ2-2, with TRBD1 matching over 9 bases. CDR1 and CDR2 (germline): SGHRS, YFSETQ. V was clipped by 4 bases and J by 3 bases; unmatched bases: 4. CDR3 size: 15 residues. CDR3 protein: CASSHRQGDTGELFF. CDR3 DNA: TGCGCCAGCAGCCACCGACAGGGGGACACCGGGGAGCTGTTTTTT.

The chain couples TRBV5-1 to TRBJ1-1; 8 bases match TRBD1. The CDR3 runs to 15 residues. CDR1 and CDR2 (germline): SGHRS, YFSETQ. The junction had 2 bases not matched to a gene; V was cut back by 0 bases and J by 1 base. CDR3 DNA: TGCGCCAGCAGCTTGGGACAGGGGTCGAACACTGAAGCTTTCTTT. Protein product: CASSLGQGSNTEAFF.

J is TRBJ2-3 and V is TRBV5-3; 8 nucleotides line up with TRBD1. TRBV5-3 is classed as an ORF, of uncertain function. The CDR3 loop spans 17 amino acids. V was clipped by 4 bases and J by 0 bases; unmatched bases: 10. The CDR3 DNA follows: TGTGCCAGAAGCGTAATGGGACAGGATGATAGCACAGATACGCAGTATTTT. It is translated as CARSVMGQDDSTDTQYF.

The chain links TRBV30 to TRBJ1-1; D might be TRBD1 (5 bases). The CDR3 length is 13 residues. The germline V gene encodes CDR1 GTSNPN and CDR2 SVGIG (reference sequence). With 2 bases removed from V and 4 bases from J, the gap between germline ends came to 11 bases. The DNA for the CDR3 is TGTGCCTGGAGTTTAGGGGTTGCCACTGAAGCTTTCTTT. Protein product: CAWSLGVATEAFF. The complete variable domain, with remaining parts taken from reference TRBV30 and TRBJ1-1, reads SQTIHQWPATLVQPVGSPLSLECTVEGTSNPNLYWYRQAAGRGLQLLFYSVGIGQISSEVPQNLSASRPQDRQFILSSKKLLLSDSGFYLCAWSLGVATEAFFGQGTRLTVV.

V is TRBV11-2 and J is TRBJ2-7; 7 bases are a match to TRBD1. The ends lost 5 bases at V and 1 base at J; junction bases unmatched: 8. Germline V lookup: CDR1 SGHAT, CDR2 FQNNGV. There are 15 residues in the CDR3. CDR3 in amino acids: CASSPDRAASYEQYF. CDR3 coding DNA: TGTGCCAGCAGCCCCGACAGGGCCGCTTCCTACGAGCAGTACTTC. The full variable domain, completed using reference TRBV11-2 and TRBJ2-7, is EAGVAQSPRYKIIEKRQSVAFWCNPISGHATLYWYQQILGQGPKLLIQFQNNGVVDDSQLPKDRFSAERLKGVDSTLKIQPAKLEDSAVYLCASSPDRAASYEQYFGPGTRLTVT.

The chain recombines TRBV6-5 with TRBJ1-1, with D perhaps TRBD1 (5 bases). V lost 4 bases and J 6 bases, leaving 9 bases between the germline ends. This CDR3 has 12 residues. CDR1 and CDR2 from the germline V gene are MNHEY and SVGAGI. The CDR3 nucleotides read TGTGCCAGCAGTTCGCCAGGGCCTGAAGCTTTCTTT. Amino acid sequence: CASSSPGPEAFF.

CDR3 sequence reads: CASSYGNTIYF. The CDR3 region has the DNA TGTGCCAGCAGCTATGGAAACACCATATATTTT. This chain links TRBV7-6 with TRBJ1-3; D gene uncertain. V was trimmed by 4 bases and J by 3 bases, leaving 1 base between them. CDR1 and CDR2 from the germline V gene are SGHVS and FNYEAQ. This CDR3 has 11 residues.

This chain links TRBV27 with TRBJ1-2; 8 bases align to TRBD1. Trimming took 6 bases from V and 4 from J; bases not matched to a gene: 7. Germline assignment: CDR1 MNHEY and CDR2 SMNVEV (reference sequence). The CDR3 length is 14 residues. DNA for the CDR3: TGTGCCAGCAGCCCTCGGGACAGGCCCTATGGCTACACCTTC. The encoded protein is CASSPRDRPYGYTF.

The CDR3 is CASSQDPGGSAGELFF. The CDR3 region has the DNA TGTGCCAGCAGCCAAGATCCGGGGGGAAGTGCCGGGGAGCTGTTTTTT. The chain couples TRBV4-2 to TRBJ2-2; 7 nucleotides line up with TRBD2. The CDR3 covers 16 residues. The junction had 7 bases not matched to a gene; V was cut back by 0 bases and J by 6 bases. Germline CDR1 and CDR2: LGHNA and YNFKEQ.

This clone was detected a few times. V usage is TRBV28 and J usage is TRBJ1-2; D unclear. CDR1 and CDR2 from the germline V gene are MDHEN and SYDVKM. The V gene lost 6 bases and the J gene lost 2 bases, with 4 bases spanning the gap. The CDR3 runs to 11 residues. The CDR3: CASRGNYGYTF. In DNA form, the CDR3 reads TGTGCCAGCAGGGGAAACTATGGCTACACCTTC.

CDR3: CASSEAETQYF. The CDR3 region has the DNA TGTGCCAGCAGTGAAGCCGAGACCCAGTACTTC. The chain employs TRBV2 and TRBJ2-5, with unresolved D. V lost 0 bases and J lost 5, with 1 base in between. CDR3 length equals 11 residues. The germline CDR1 and CDR2 sequences are SNHLY and FYNNEI.

The CDR3, as DNA: TGCGCCAGCAGTGAGGGCCCCCAAGAGACCCAGTACTTC. Translated: CASSEGPQETQYF. This chain uses TRBV5-1 with TRBJ2-5, with TRBD2 as a possible D gene (5 bases). Germline CDR1 is SGHRS and CDR2 is YFSETQ. The germline V and J ends were trimmed by 5 bases and 1 base, with 9 bases remaining between them. The CDR3 spans 13 residues.

The genes are TRBV6-5 and TRBJ2-7, with D possibly TRBD2 on 6 matching bases. Deletions cut 6 bases from V and 2 bases from J, with 14 bases between. The CDR3 is made up of 14 amino acids. Germline V lookup: CDR1 MNHEY, CDR2 SVGAGI. The CDR3: CASRGLMGPYEQYF. As DNA, the CDR3 is TGTGCCAGCAGGGGACTGATGGGGCCCTACGAGCAGTACTTC.

The chain has TRBV6-1 and TRBJ1-1; D is possibly TRBD1 (5 bases). Trimming cost V 7 bases and J 8 bases, with 11 bases left between them. The CDR3 has 11 residues. Germline CDR1 reads MNHNS; CDR2 reads SASEGT. CDR3 region: CASTYDREAFF. DNA for the CDR3: TGTGCCAGCACCTATGACAGAGAAGCTTTCTTT.

V gene TRBV7-9 combines with J gene TRBJ2-3; D remains ambiguous. Germline V lookup: CDR1 SEHNR, CDR2 FQNEAQ (reference sequence). Between the trimmed V and J ends, which lost 6 bases and 0 bases, there was a span of 13 bases. The CDR3 length is 15 residues. The chain's CDR3 is CASSKELTSTDTQYF. The CDR3 DNA is TGTGCCAGCAGTAAAGAGTTAACTAGCACAGATACGCAGTATTTT.

The V call is TRBV5-5, the J call TRBJ1-5, with D maybe TRBD1 (6 bases). V lost 0 bases and J lost 7, with 14 bases in between. This CDR3 is built from 15 residues. Germline values: CDR1 SGHKS, CDR2 YYEKEE (reference sequence). The CDR3 region is CASSLGTALGQPQHF. DNA for the CDR3: TGTGCCAGCAGCTTGGGGACAGCCTTAGGACAGCCCCAGCATTTT.

The chain has TRBV5-5 and TRBJ2-1; 9 positions agree with TRBD2. In germline, CDR1 is SGHKS, CDR2 YYEKEE (reference sequence). The CDR3 consists of 17 residues. V was pared by 5 bases and J by 1 base, with 10 bases of the junction left unmatched. This chain's CDR3 is CASSWGLAGFSYNEQFF. In nucleotides, the CDR3 is TGTGCCAGCAGTTGGGGGCTAGCGGGGTTTTCCTACAATGAGCAGTTCTTC.

V and J are TRBV5-6 and TRBJ2-7; no definite D call. Germline loops: CDR1 SGHDT, CDR2 YYEEEE. V lost 2 bases to trimming and J lost 5 bases, with 14 bases between them. This CDR3 comprises 14 residues. CDR3 protein: CASSFGGPENEQYF. The CDR3 DNA reads as TGTGCCAGCAGCTTTGGTGGGCCTGAGAACGAGCAGTACTTC.

The CDR3 bases are TGTGCCAGCAGGTACGGACGGATCGGGGGGTACGAGCAGTACTTC. As protein: CASRYGRIGGYEQYF. The chain links TRBV6-5 to TRBJ2-7; 7 bases fit TRBD2. The CDR3 is made up of 15 amino acids. V lost 6 bases and J lost 4; bases outside the gene matches: 12. The germline V gene encodes CDR1 MNHEY and CDR2 SVGAGI.

The CDR3 coding sequence is TGTGCCTGGAGTGGACAGGGGGCCTGGAATGAGCAGTTCTTC. Translation: CAWSGQGAWNEQFF. The chain recombines TRBV30 with TRBJ2-1, with 10 bases that match TRBD1. The CDR3 runs 14 residues. The V and J ends lost 1 base and 7 bases, in that order; junction bases with no gene match: 4. Germline lookup yields CDR1 GTSNPN and CDR2 SVGIG (reference sequence).

The chain recombines TRBV4-1 with TRBJ1-1, with D unresolved. The V end was cut by 0 bases, the J end by 0 bases, with 11 bases between. This CDR3 region has 16 residues. Germline lookup yields CDR1 MGHRA and CDR2 YSYEKL. DNA of the CDR3: TGCGCCAGCAGCCAAGATAAAGGGAGCATGAACACTGAAGCTTTCTTT. This codes for CASSQDKGSMNTEAFF.

This clone was observed a single time. This chain joins TRBV6-5 and TRBJ2-7; D call uncertain. The CDR3 consists of 14 residues. The V gene's germline CDR1 is MNHEY and CDR2 SVGAGI. V shed 6 bases and J shed 9 bases, with 21 bases lying between them. The CDR3 region has the DNA TGTGCCAGCAGCCTCTCGAGGACGTCGGCGTGGCAGTACTTC. Protein product: CASSLSRTSAWQYF.

The chain has TRBV7-3 and TRBJ2-1, with 12 bases identical to TRBD2. The V segment lost 3 bases and the J segment 6 bases; nucleotides outside the gene matches: 9. Germline CDR1 SGHTA, CDR2 FQGTGA. This CDR3 has 17 amino acids. CDR3 sequence: CASSFLPTSGSLNEQFF. CDR3 nucleotides: TGTGCCAGCAGCTTCCTCCCGACTAGCGGGAGCCTCAATGAGCAGTTCTTC. Filled out from reference TRBV7-3 and TRBJ2-1, the complete variable domain reads GAGVSQTPSNKVTEKGKYVELRCDPISGHTALYWYRQSLGQGPEFLIYFQGTGAADDSGLPNDRFFAVRPEGSVSTLKIQRTERGDSAVYLCASSFLPTSGSLNEQFFGPGTRLTVL.

This CDR3 reads CASSSYGQGGGEAFF. The CDR3 bases are TGTGCCAGTAGTAGCTACGGACAGGGGGGAGGTGAAGCTTTCTTT. The chain is built from TRBV19 and TRBJ1-1; TRBD1 aligns across 10 bases. V dropped 4 bases and J dropped 7; count of bases not matched to a gene: 9. This CDR3 has 15 residues. Germline CDR1 is LNHDA and CDR2 is SQIVND (reference sequence).

The chain links TRBV2 to TRBJ2-3; D gene ambiguous. CDR3 size: 17 residues. V was pared by 1 base and J by 2 bases, with 16 bases between. The germline CDR1 and CDR2 sequences are SNHLY and FYNNEI. The CDR3 DNA reads as TGTGCCAGCAGTGAAGGGTTCCGCGACCACCACACAGATACGCAGTATTTT. It is translated as CASSEGFRDHHTDTQYF.

The chain links TRBV2 to TRBJ1-1; 8 positions match TRBD1. The trim removed 7 bases at V and 4 bases at J, leaving 8 bases unmatched. The CDR3 is 14 residues long. The V gene's germline CDR1 is SNHLY and CDR2 FYNNEI. CDR3 DNA: TGTGCCAGCATCGGACAGGGACAAATCACTGAAGCTTTCTTT. Residues: CASIGQGQITEAFF. The entire variable domain, with the rest obtained from reference TRBV2 and TRBJ1-1, is as follows: EPEVTQTPSHQVTQMGQEVILRCVPISNHLYFYWYRQILGQKVEFLVSFYNNEISEKSEIFDDQFSVERPDGSNFTLKIRSTKLEDSAMYFCASIGQGQITEAFFGQGTRLTVV.

The gene calls are TRBV25-1 and TRBJ2-1; D possibly corresponds to TRBD2 (6 bases). Germline V gene data show CDR1 as MGHDK and CDR2 as SYGVNS. V lost 2 bases to trimming and J lost 8 bases, with 13 bases between them. This CDR3 is 14 amino acids long. In DNA, the CDR3 is TGTGCCAGCAGTGAACCGACTAGTAACTATGAGCAGTTCTTC. Translated, it gives CASSEPTSNYEQFF.

The rearrangement joins TRBV7-8 to TRBJ2-1; D is uncertain. Per germline, CDR1 SGHVS and CDR2 FQNEAQ. Trimming left V 5 bases short and J 0 bases short, with 11 bases between. The CDR3 covers 15 residues. CDR3 DNA: TGTGCCAGCAGCGCTGACGGCATCTCCTACAATGAGCAGTTCTTC. Protein: CASSADGISYNEQFF.

The chain employs TRBV9 and TRBJ1-2; possibly TRBD1 for D (6 bases). Germline V gives CDR1 SGDLS, CDR2 YYNGEE. This CDR3 spans 13 amino acids. Deletions cut 4 bases from V and 6 bases from J, with 13 bases between. The CDR3 reads CASSLQGGDGYTF. The CDR3 nucleotides are TGTGCCAGCAGCCTTCAAGGGGGTGATGGCTACACCTTC. The whole variable domain, remainder taken from reference TRBV9 and TRBJ1-2, is DSGVTQTPKHLITATGQRVTLRCSPRSGDLSVYWYQQSLDQGLQFLIQYYNGEERAKGNILERFSAQQFPDLHSELNLSSLELGDSALYFCASSLQGGDGYTFGSGTRLTVV.